The 8 T cell receptor beta chains below come from one sample, sequenced in a study of cytomegalovirus exposure and HLA in healthy donors. Primers included in the PCR were 60 Vbeta and 13 Jbeta primers. TCRdb's table, derived via immunoSEQ multiplex PCR, lists solely in-frame clones and lacks some. The sample consists of approximately 180,000 clones, about four fifths of them appearing once. The specimen was PBMCs. The receptors were gathered from a woman between 18 and 29 years old in good health and CMV-seropositive.

This chain uses TRBV6-5 with TRBJ2-1; TRBD1 might be the D (6 bases). The CDR3 has 12 amino acids. V was pared by 5 bases and J by 14 bases, with 16 bases between. Germline CDR1 and CDR2: MNHEY and SVGAGI. The CDR3 DNA reads TGTGCCAGCAGTACTCAGGGGCGCTCCGAGTTCTTC. Translated, it gives CASSTQGRSEFF.

This clone was seen a handful of times. CDR3 region: CASSRKTGEQETQYF. As DNA, the CDR3 is TGCGCCAGCAGCCGCAAGACAGGGGAACAAGAGACCCAGTACTTC. The genes are TRBV5-1 and TRBJ2-5; 8 bases line up with TRBD1. This CDR3 contains 15 residues. From germline, CDR1 is SGHRS and CDR2 YFSETQ. V was pared by 4 bases and J by 2 bases, with 7 bases of the junction left unmatched.

This sequence joins TRBV5-1 and TRBJ1-2; tentatively, D is TRBD1 (5 bases). This CDR3 contains 13 residues. Germline CDR1 is SGHRS and CDR2 is YFSETQ. The V end was cut by 0 bases, the J end by 2 bases, with 5 bases between. DNA for the CDR3: TGCGCCAGCAGCTTGGAGGGGAACTATGGCTACACCTTC. Its translation is CASSLEGNYGYTF.

This clone was seen more than once but under ten times. The chain couples TRBV4-2 to TRBJ2-3, with 10 bases lining up with TRBD2. Germline V gene lookup returns CDR1 LGHNA and CDR2 YNFKEQ. The CDR3 is 16 residues long. After removal of 4 bases from V and 0 bases from J, the junction contained 4 bases not matched to a gene. The CDR3 reads CASSPLAGASTDTQYF. The CDR3 DNA follows: TGTGCCAGCAGCCCGCTAGCGGGGGCTAGCACAGATACGCAGTATTTT.

The V gene is TRBV5-6, the J gene TRBJ2-7, with D possibly TRBD1 on 6 matching bases. Germline V gene lookup returns CDR1 SGHDT and CDR2 YYEEEE. The CDR3 is made up of 15 amino acids. The ends were cut back, 2 bases at V and 3 bases at J, with 15 bases in the middle. CDR3 nucleotide sequence: TGTGCCAGCAGCTTTTTTGGGGGCGGGTACTACGAGCAGTACTTC. Translated: CASSFFGGGYYEQYF.

The gene calls are TRBV6-6 and TRBJ1-1; TRBD1 is a possible D gene (6 bases). Germline lookup yields CDR1 MNHNY and CDR2 SVGAGI (reference sequence). The CDR3 spans 14 residues. Trimming took 6 bases from V and 1 from J, leaving 12 bases between them. CDR3 in amino acids: CASSSGTPNTEAFF. CDR3 sequence (DNA): TGTGCCAGCAGCTCCGGGACACCGAACACTGAAGCTTTCTTT.

J is TRBJ1-1 and V is TRBV5-6; D is uncertain. This CDR3 spans 12 amino acids. V lost 1 base to trimming and J lost 11 bases, with 12 bases between them. Germline V gene sequence: CDR1 SGHDT, CDR2 YYEEEE. CDR3: CASSLRFGAAFF. The CDR3 DNA is TGTGCCAGCAGCTTGCGGTTTGGTGCGGCTTTCTTT.

The rearrangement links TRBV27 to TRBJ2-1; 10 nucleotides align to TRBD1. Germline V gene sequence: CDR1 MNHEY, CDR2 SMNVEV (reference sequence). The CDR3 extends over 16 amino acids. Losses at the gene ends were 0 bases for V and 3 bases for J; bases not matched to a gene: 2. This CDR3 reads CASSLSGQGYYNEQFF. CDR3 DNA: TGTGCCAGCAGTTTATCGGGACAGGGGTACTACAATGAGCAGTTCTTC.